This T cell receptor beta chain was recovered during a study of T cell clonotyping in hematopoietic cell transplantation. Study context: Recipients' pretransplant samples followed cytoreduction.

Indicated time point: recipient sample about 28 days before transplant, after cytoreduction. Points from the study as a whole: No sorting was done, leaving CD4 and CD8 contributions mixed.

CDR3 size: 14 residues. With 7 bases clipped from V and 5 bases from J, the junction kept 7 bases outside the gene matches. In germline, CDR1 is MNHEY, CDR2 SVGAGI. In the case of this clone: Its antigen is unknown.

Repertoires were generated with immunoSEQ multiplex PCR, while TCRdb's copy carries only in-frame clones and drops some. There are 20,000 to 30,000 clones in the sample; 75% to 85% occur only once, and about 24% lies in the top ten. The origin of this receptor is a woman in her sixties with acute myeloid leukemia. Some clones in this sample may be carry-over from other donors' samples. Specimen: peripheral blood mononuclear cells, collected before stem cell transplant. The chain recombines TRBV6-5 with TRBJ1-1, with 10 bases fitting TRBD1. CDR3 bases: TGTGCCAGCACCCTGGACAGGGGGAGGACTGAAGCTTTCTTT. Amino acid sequence: CASTLDRGRTEAFF.